Each of the 19 T cell receptor beta chains below was sequenced from the same sample in a study of T-cell reconstitution after alpha-beta-depleted transplantation in children. Unique molecular identifiers featured in how the TCRbeta library was prepared. MiXCR, run by TCRdb on the PCR reads, gives a single entry per CDR3 protein. The sample gives around 680,000 distinct CDR3 sequences, 16% of which show up once; approximately 1% is in the top ten. The starting material was PBMCs from the stem cell graft donor, obtained from the stem cell graft. Source of these receptors: a human donor who donated a stem cell graft to a child with acute myeloid leukemia.

This clonotype was seen at least ten times. J is TRBJ1-2 and V is TRBV20-1; D is ambiguous. The CDR3 contains 12 residues. Germline CDR1 reads DFQATT; CDR2 reads SNEGSKA (reference sequence). The V end lost 1 base, the J end lost 3 bases, and 6 bases lay between the germline ends. The CDR3 reads CSARGEDYGYTF. For the CDR3, the DNA is TGCAGTGCTAGAGGAGAGGACTATGGCTACACCTTC.

The sample holds many counts of this clonotype. The chain links TRBV20-1 to TRBJ2-2; a weak D match, TRBD2 (5 bases). Germline CDR1 DFQATT, CDR2 SNEGSKA (reference sequence). V was clipped by 1 base and J by 6 bases, with 15 bases between them. This CDR3 is 15 amino acids long. CDR3 loop: CSARAIITGAGELFF. The CDR3 DNA is TGCAGTGCTAGAGCTATTATCACCGGGGCCGGGGAGCTGTTTTTT.

This clonotype was counted many times. The chain has TRBV20-1 and TRBJ1-4; D may be TRBD1 (6 bases). The CDR3 length is 16 residues. The germline V gene has CDR1 DFQATT and CDR2 SNEGSKA (reference sequence). V lost 3 bases and J lost 3, with 17 bases in between. For the CDR3, the DNA is TGCAGTGCTAGCAAGGACAGAGTAATGGCTAATGAAAAACTGTTTTTT. The encoded protein is CSASKDRVMANEKLFF.

This clonotype has a handful of counts. The chain is built from TRBV5-1 and TRBJ1-2; D is ambiguous. Trimming cost V 4 bases and J 8 bases, with 12 bases left between them. The CDR3 is 12 amino acids. The germline V gene encodes CDR1 SGHRS and CDR2 YFSETQ. CDR3 bases: TGCGCCAGCAGCCCCTCCGCCCAGGGCTACACCTTC. Translation: CASSPSAQGYTF.

This clonotype was seen ten or more times. The CDR3 nucleotides are TGCAGTGCCAGGGGCATCACAGGGTCCGGTCAGCCCCAGCATTTT. Its translation is CSARGITGSGQPQHF. The V and J genes are TRBV20-1 and TRBJ1-5; D is perhaps TRBD1 (6 bases). With 6 bases removed from V and 6 bases from J, the gap between germline ends came to 21 bases. From germline, CDR1 is DFQATT and CDR2 SNEGSKA (reference sequence). CDR3 size: 15 residues.

This clonotype was seen ten or more times. The gene calls are TRBV5-1 and TRBJ2-1, with 10 bases matching TRBD1. V lost 0 bases and J lost 6; bases outside the gene matches: 3. Germline-derived CDR1 and CDR2 are SGHRS and YFSETQ. This CDR3 is built from 15 residues. CDR3 DNA: TGCGCCAGCAGCTTGGCTCGGACAGGGGGCAATGAGCAGTTCTTC. Residues: CASSLARTGGNEQFF.

This clonotype came up a few times. This rearrangement joins TRBV20-1 to TRBJ2-7; the D gene is possibly TRBD1 (6 bases). The CDR3 consists of 15 residues. From germline, CDR1 is DFQATT and CDR2 SNEGSKA (reference sequence). Deletions cut 1 base from V and 6 bases from J, with 19 bases between. The CDR3: CSARAPGQGNLEQYF. The CDR3 DNA follows: TGCAGTGCTAGAGCTCCGGGGCAGGGGAACCTCGAGCAGTACTTC.

In this sample, this clonotype turned up many times. The CDR3 spells CSVDRGTNYGYTF. The CDR3 region has the DNA TGCAGCGTCGACAGGGGAACTAACTATGGCTACACCTTC. The gene calls are TRBV29-1 and TRBJ1-2, with TRBD1 matching over 8 bases. Germline V lookup: CDR1 SQVTM, CDR2 ANQGSEA. The length of the CDR3 is 13 residues. The V and J ends lost 6 bases and 0 bases, in that order; junction bases with no gene match: 3.

This clonotype was counted at least ten times. The V call is TRBV20-1, the J call TRBJ2-1, with D unresolved. This CDR3 spans 12 amino acids. The V gene lost 3 bases and the J gene lost 4 bases, with 7 bases spanning the gap. CDR1 and CDR2 from the germline V gene are DFQATT and SNEGSKA (reference sequence). For the CDR3, the DNA is TGCAGTGCTAGTTGGCGTTACAATGAGCAGTTCTTC. Amino acids: CSASWRYNEQFF.

This clonotype was picked up a small number of times. The CDR3 sequence: CAWSRFGPSGNTIYF. The CDR3 nucleotides read TGTGCCTGGAGTCGCTTCGGGCCCTCTGGAAACACCATATATTTT. The rearrangement uses TRBV30 and TRBJ1-3, with unresolved D. The CDR3 extends over 15 amino acids. Trimming stripped 2 bases from V and 0 bases from J, with 11 bases between. Per the germline V gene, CDR1 is GTSNPN and CDR2 is SVGIG (reference sequence).

Ten or more counts support this clonotype. The CDR3: CSASWDRAFHQPQHF. The DNA of the CDR3 is TGCAGTGCTTCCTGGGACAGAGCTTTCCATCAGCCCCAGCATTTT. The chain has TRBV20-1 and TRBJ1-5; 7 bases align to TRBD1. Germline V gene data show CDR1 as DFQATT and CDR2 as SNEGSKA (reference sequence). The CDR3 totals 15 residues. V dropped 5 bases and J dropped 5; count of bases not matched to a gene: 12.

The table lists this clonotype with a few counts. The chain's CDR3 is CASSLSAGGYTF. The CDR3 DNA is TGCGCCAGCAGCTTGAGCGCGGGTGGCTACACCTTC. The chain links TRBV5-1 to TRBJ1-2; D uncertain. Germline V CDR1 and CDR2: SGHRS, YFSETQ. Trimming removed 1 base at V and 7 bases at J, with 8 bases between. CDR3 length: 12 amino acids.

This clonotype was detected many times. Its ends do not fully match the called genes, so a read error is possible. This sequence joins TRBV5-1 and TRBJ2-1; D tentatively reads TRBD1 or TRBD2 (5 bases each). The germline V gene has CDR1 SGHRS and CDR2 YFSETQ. This CDR3 has 12 residues. CDR3 sequence: CASSLRGHEQFF. CDR3 DNA sequence: TGTGCCAGCAGCTTACGGGGACATGAGCAGTTCTTC. The variable domain in full, with the rest retrieved from reference TRBV5-1 and TRBJ2-1, is KAGVTQTPRYLIKTRGQQVTLSCSPISGHRSVSWYQQTPGQGLQFLFEYFSETQRNKGNFPGRFSGRQFSNSRSEMNVSTLELGDSALYLCASSLRGHEQFFGPGTRLTVL.

The rearrangement uses TRBV6-5 and TRBJ2-1; tentatively, D is TRBD2 (7 bases). The V gene lost 2 bases and the J gene lost 5 bases, with 13 bases spanning the gap. The CDR3 contains 15 residues. Germline V gives CDR1 MNHEY, CDR2 SVGAGI. CDR3 bases: TGTGCCAGCAGTTACGGAGGGGGGGGACACAATGAGCAGTTCTTC. Protein sequence: CASSYGGGGHNEQFF.

This clonotype was observed many times. V gene TRBV7-2 combines with J gene TRBJ1-2; possible D gene TRBD1, 5 bases. Germline V gene data show CDR1 as SGHTA and CDR2 as FQGNSA. The ends were cut back, 7 bases at V and 2 bases at J, with 11 bases in the middle. The length of the CDR3 is 13 residues. Here the CDR3 DNA reads TGTGCCAGCATCTTCCGGGGGAACTATGGCTACACCTTC. This encodes CASIFRGNYGYTF.

The genes are TRBV7-3 and TRBJ2-2; D possibly corresponds to TRBD1 (5 bases). V lost 5 bases and J lost 1, with 11 bases in between. CDR1 and CDR2 (germline): SGHTA, FQGTGA. The CDR3 has 15 residues. CDR3: CASSELTVNTGELFF. For the CDR3, the DNA is TGTGCCAGCAGCGAATTGACAGTGAACACCGGGGAGCTGTTTTTT.

This clonotype was seen repeatedly, ten times or more. This sequence joins TRBV20-1 and TRBJ2-1, with TRBD2 matching over 8 bases. Unmatched junction bases numbered 10, after V lost 7 bases and J lost 8 bases. The germline V gene has CDR1 DFQATT and CDR2 SNEGSKA (reference sequence). The CDR3 has 13 amino acids. The CDR3 DNA follows: TGCAGTGGAGGTCGGGGGGGGCTAGATGAGCAGTTCTTC. This codes for CSGGRGGLDEQFF.

V usage is TRBV29-1 and J usage is TRBJ2-7, with 12 bases lining up with TRBD1. This CDR3 region has 14 residues. Germline loops: CDR1 SQVTM, CDR2 ANQGSEA. The V and J ends lost 6 bases and 4 bases, in that order; junction bases with no gene match: 7. The CDR3 DNA follows: TGCAGCGTGGGGGACAGGGGGCTCCTATACGAGCAGTACTTC. It codes for CSVGDRGLLYEQYF.

In its sample, this clonotype was seen many times. The chain combines TRBV29-1 with TRBJ1-2, with D possibly TRBD1 on 5 matching bases. V was cut by 4 bases and J by 6 bases, with 9 bases left in between. The length of the CDR3 is 11 residues. Germline CDR1 SQVTM, CDR2 ANQGSEA. CDR3 loop: CSVAGLNGYTF. In DNA form, the CDR3 reads TGCAGCGTTGCAGGGCTGAATGGCTACACCTTC.